This record looks at one T cell receptor (beta chain) sequence and its context. This clonotype was counted ten times or more. This clone's antigen is unknown. No per-base quality is available; no much larger clone lies one base away. The CDR3 spans 16 residues, from the cysteine through the phenylalanine. Of all the DNA, just the CDR3 is kept, 48 bases in frame from base 1. Trimmed from V: 3 bases; trimmed from J: 6 bases; junction bases lacking a gene match: 12. The germline V gene specifies SGHTA as CDR1 and FQGNSA as CDR2. This entry is derived from a study of T-cell reconstitution after alpha-beta-depleted transplantation in children (dated by TCRdb to about 2016). In the study overall: T-cell immune reconstitution after TCRalphabeta/CD19-depleted allogeneic hematopoietic cell transplantation in children was quantitatively tracked in the study by means of TCR repertoire profiling.

The paper's findings and limits, for the study overall: In some patients, high TCRbeta diversity at day 60 was attributed to recipient T cells and intrathymic progenitors that had survived conditioning. Hyperexpanded clone frequencies declined over subsequent months; after one year, T-cell counts and TCRbeta diversity were mostly attributed to newly produced T cells. Apparently early alphabetaT-cell count recovery about two months after transplant reportedly relied on only several hundred rapidly expanded clones derived from non-depleted graft cells.

This sample's treatment or condition label indicates: allogeneic hematopoietic cell transplantation with graft depleted of TCRalphabeta T cells and CD19 B cells. The children who served as transplant recipients had been given grafts of TCRalphabeta/CD19-depleted allogeneic hematopoietic cells. Libraries were made using PCR. Instrument on record: Illumina HiSeq 2500. TCR libraries were prepared with molecular barcoding, using unique molecular identifiers to normalize TCRbeta repertoire quantification. TCRdb reprocessed the public reads (quality trimming at Q25 with fastp, clone calling with MiXCR) and kept in-frame beta chains. All rows with the same CDR3 protein become a single entry with the most common DNA and genes. Across this sample there are about 590,000 distinct CDR3 sequences, with roughly 13% seen only once. Approximately 2% of the sample comes from the top ten.

This receptor was obtained from a male patient younger than 18 who had a stem cell transplant for acute myeloid leukemia, so the T cells may come from the graft donor. Recombination joined TRBV7-2 with TRBJ2-7, with 9 middle bases fitting TRBD1. The sequences come from PBMCs, mostly from graft donor cells, collected 360 days after TCRalphabeta/CD19-depleted stem cell transplant. For the CDR3, the sequence is CASSFELQGARGEQYF. Read as DNA, the sequence is TGTGCCAGCAGCTTTGAACTACAGGGGGCTAGGGGCGAGCAGTACTTC.